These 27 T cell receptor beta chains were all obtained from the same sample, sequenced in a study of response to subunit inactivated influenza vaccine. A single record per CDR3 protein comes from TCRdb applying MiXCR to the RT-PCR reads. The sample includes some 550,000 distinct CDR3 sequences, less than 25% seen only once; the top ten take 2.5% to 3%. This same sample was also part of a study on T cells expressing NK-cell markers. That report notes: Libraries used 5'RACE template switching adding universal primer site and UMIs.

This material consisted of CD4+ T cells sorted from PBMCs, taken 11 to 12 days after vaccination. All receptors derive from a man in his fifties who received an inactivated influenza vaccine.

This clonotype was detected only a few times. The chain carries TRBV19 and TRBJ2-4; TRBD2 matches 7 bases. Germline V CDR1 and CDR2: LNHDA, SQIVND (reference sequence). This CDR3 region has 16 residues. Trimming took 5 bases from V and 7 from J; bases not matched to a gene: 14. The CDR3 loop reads CASSPPGTTGRNIQYF. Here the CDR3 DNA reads TGTGCCAGTAGTCCGCCAGGGACGACCGGGAGGAACATTCAGTACTTC.

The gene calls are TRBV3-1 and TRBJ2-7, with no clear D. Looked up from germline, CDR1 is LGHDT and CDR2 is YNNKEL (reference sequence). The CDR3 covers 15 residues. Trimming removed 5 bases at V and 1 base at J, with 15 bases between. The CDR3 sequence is CASSAEGVGSYEQYF. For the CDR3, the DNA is TGTGCCAGCAGCGCAGAAGGTGTCGGTTCCTACGAGCAGTACTTC.

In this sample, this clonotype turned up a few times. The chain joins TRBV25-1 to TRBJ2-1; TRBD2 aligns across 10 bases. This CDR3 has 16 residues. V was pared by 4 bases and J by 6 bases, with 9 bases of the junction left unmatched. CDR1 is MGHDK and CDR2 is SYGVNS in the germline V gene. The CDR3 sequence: CASSVAGGSFGNEQFF. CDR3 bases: TGTGCCAGCAGTGTAGCGGGAGGTAGTTTTGGCAATGAGCAGTTCTTC. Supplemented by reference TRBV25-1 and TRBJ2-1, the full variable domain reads EADIYQTPRYLVIGTGKKITLECSQTMGHDKMYWYQQDPGMELHLIHYSYGVNSTEKGDLSSESTVSRIRTEHFPLTLESARPSHTSQYLCASSVAGGSFGNEQFFGPGTRLTVL.

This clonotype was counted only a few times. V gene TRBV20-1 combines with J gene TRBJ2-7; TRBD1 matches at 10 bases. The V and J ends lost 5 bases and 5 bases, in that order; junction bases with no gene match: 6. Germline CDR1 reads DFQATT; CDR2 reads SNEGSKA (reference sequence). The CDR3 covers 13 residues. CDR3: CSAGGQGIHEQYF. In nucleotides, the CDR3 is TGCAGTGCTGGGGGACAGGGGATACACGAGCAGTACTTC.

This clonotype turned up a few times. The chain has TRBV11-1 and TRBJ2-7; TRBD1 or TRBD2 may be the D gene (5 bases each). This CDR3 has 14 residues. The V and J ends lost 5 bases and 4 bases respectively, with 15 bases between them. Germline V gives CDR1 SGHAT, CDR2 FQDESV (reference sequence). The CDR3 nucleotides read TGTGCCAGCAGCCGCCGGGACGGCACTTACGAGCAGTACTTC. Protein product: CASSRRDGTYEQYF.

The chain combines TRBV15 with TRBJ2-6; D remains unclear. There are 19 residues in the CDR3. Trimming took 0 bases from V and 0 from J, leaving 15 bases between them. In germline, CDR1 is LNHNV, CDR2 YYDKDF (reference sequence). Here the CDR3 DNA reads TGTGCCACCAGCAGAGATTCGTGGCACCCAGGCTCTGGGGCCAACGTCCTGACTTTC. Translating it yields CATSRDSWHPGSGANVLTF.

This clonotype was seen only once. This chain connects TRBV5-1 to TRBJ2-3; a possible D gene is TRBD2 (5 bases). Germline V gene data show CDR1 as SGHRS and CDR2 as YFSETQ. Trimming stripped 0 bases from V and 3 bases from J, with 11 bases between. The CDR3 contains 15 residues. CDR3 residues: CASSLGDYLTDTQYF. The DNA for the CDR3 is TGCGCCAGCAGCTTGGGAGACTACCTGACAGATACGCAGTATTTT. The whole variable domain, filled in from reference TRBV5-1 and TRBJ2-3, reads KAGVTQTPRYLIKTRGQQVTLSCSPISGHRSVSWYQQTPGQGLQFLFEYFSETQRNKGNFPGRFSGRQFSNSRSEMNVSTLELGDSALYLCASSLGDYLTDTQYFGPGTRLTVL.

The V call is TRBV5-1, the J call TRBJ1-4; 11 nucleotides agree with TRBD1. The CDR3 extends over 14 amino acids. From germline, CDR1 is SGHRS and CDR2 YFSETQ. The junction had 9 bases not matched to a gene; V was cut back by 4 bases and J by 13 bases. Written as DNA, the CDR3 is TGCGCCAGCAGCCCGGGACAGGGGGGGAGTCGACTGTTTTTT. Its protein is CASSPGQGGSRLFF.

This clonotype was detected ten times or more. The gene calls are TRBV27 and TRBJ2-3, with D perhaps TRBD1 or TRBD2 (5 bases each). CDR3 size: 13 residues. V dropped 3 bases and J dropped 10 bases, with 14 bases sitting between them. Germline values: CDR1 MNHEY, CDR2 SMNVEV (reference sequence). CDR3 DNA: TGTGCCAGCAGTTTCGGGACGGCGAGGGCGCAGTATTTT. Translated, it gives CASSFGTARAQYF.

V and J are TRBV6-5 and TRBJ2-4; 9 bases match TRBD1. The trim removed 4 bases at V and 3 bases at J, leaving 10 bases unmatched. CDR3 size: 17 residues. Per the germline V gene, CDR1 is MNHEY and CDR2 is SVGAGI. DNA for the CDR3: TGTGCCAGCAGTTCTCACCGGGACAGGGCTGGCAAAAACATTCAGTACTTC. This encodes CASSSHRDRAGKNIQYF.

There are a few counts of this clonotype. The chain's CDR3 is CASSRNTGQGNYGYTF. The CDR3 DNA is TGTGCCAGCAGCCGGAATACGGGACAGGGGAACTATGGCTACACCTTC. The chain recombines TRBV5-4 with TRBJ1-2; 10 bases map to TRBD1. CDR3 size: 16 residues. Per the germline V gene, CDR1 is SGHNT and CDR2 is YYREEE (reference sequence). With 4 bases clipped from V and 2 bases from J, the junction kept 8 bases outside the gene matches.

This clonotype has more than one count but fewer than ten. This CDR3 reads CASSLAGGLSYEQYF. The CDR3 coding sequence is TGTGCCAGCAGCTTAGCGGGGGGACTCTCCTACGAGCAGTACTTC. V and J are TRBV7-9 and TRBJ2-7; a possible D gene is TRBD2 (6 bases). Germline assignment: CDR1 SEHNR and CDR2 FQNEAQ (reference sequence). This CDR3 is built from 15 residues. Trimming cost V 0 bases and J 0 bases, with 9 bases left between them.

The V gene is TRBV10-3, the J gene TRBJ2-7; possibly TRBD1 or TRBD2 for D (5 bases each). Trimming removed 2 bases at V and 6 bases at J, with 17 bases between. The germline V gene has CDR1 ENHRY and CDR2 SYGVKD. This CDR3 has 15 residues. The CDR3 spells CAISERTLGVLEQYF. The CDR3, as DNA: TGTGCCATCAGTGAGAGGACACTGGGGGTTCTCGAGCAGTACTTC.

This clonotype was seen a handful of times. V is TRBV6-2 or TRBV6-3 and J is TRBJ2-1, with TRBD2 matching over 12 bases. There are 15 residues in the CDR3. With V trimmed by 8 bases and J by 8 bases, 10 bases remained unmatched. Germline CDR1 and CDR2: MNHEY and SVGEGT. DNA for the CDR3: TGTGCCAGCGCAGGACTAGCGGGAAAGGTTTATGAGCAGTTCTTC. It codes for CASAGLAGKVYEQFF.

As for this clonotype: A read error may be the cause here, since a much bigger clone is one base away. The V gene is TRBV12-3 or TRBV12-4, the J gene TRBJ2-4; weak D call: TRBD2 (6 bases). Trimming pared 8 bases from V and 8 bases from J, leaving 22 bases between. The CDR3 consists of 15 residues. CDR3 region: CASRRFGGDEDIQYF. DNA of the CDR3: TGTGCCAGCCGCCGATTTGGCGGGGACGAAGACATTCAGTACTTC.

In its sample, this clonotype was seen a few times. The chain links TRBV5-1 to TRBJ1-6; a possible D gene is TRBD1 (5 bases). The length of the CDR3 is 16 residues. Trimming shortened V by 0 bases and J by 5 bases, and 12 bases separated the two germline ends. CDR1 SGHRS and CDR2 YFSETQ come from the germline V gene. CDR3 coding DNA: TGCGCCAGCAGCTTGGCCGGGGGATTCAATAATTCACCCCTCCACTTT. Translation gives CASSLAGGFNNSPLHF.

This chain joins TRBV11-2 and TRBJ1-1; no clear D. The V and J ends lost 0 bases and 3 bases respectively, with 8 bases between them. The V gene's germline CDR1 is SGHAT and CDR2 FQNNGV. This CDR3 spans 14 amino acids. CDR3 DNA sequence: TGTGCCAGCAGCTTAGATGGGCAGTACACTGAAGCTTTCTTT. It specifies CASSLDGQYTEAFF. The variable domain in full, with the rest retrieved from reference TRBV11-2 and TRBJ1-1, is EAGVAQSPRYKIIEKRQSVAFWCNPISGHATLYWYQQILGQGPKLLIQFQNNGVVDDSQLPKDRFSAERLKGVDSTLKIQPAKLEDSAVYLCASSLDGQYTEAFFGQGTRLTVV.

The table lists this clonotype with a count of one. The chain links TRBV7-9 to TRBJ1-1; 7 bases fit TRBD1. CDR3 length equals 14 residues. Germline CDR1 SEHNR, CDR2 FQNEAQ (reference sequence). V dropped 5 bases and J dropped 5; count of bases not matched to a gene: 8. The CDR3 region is CASSPGSTGTEAFF. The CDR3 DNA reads TGTGCCAGCAGCCCGGGGTCGACAGGGACTGAAGCTTTCTTT.

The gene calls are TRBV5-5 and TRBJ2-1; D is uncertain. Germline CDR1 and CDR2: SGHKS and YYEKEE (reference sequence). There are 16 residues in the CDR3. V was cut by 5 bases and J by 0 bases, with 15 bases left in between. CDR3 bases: TGTGCCAGCAGAACGGCGCCCTTAAGCTCCTACAATGAGCAGTTCTTC. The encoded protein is CASRTAPLSSYNEQFF.

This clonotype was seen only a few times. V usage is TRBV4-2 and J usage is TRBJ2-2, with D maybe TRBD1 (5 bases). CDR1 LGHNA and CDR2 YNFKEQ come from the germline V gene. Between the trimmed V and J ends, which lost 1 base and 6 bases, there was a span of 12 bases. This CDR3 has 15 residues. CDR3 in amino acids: CASSQGAGHAGELFF. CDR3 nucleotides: TGTGCCAGCAGCCAAGGTGCAGGACACGCCGGGGAGCTGTTTTTT.

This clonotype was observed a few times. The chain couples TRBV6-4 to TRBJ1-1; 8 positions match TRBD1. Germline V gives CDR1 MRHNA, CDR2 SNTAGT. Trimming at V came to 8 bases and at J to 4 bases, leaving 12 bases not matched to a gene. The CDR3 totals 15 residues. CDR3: CASGIHRGGGTEAFF. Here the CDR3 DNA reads TGTGCCAGCGGAATACACAGGGGGGGCGGCACTGAAGCTTTCTTT.

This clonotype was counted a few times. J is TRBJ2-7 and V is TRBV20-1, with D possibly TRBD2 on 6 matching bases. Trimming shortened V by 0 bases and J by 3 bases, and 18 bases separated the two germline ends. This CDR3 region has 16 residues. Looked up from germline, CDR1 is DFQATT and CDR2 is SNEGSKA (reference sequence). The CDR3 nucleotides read TGCAGTGCTAGAGATCCGGGTTACGGGAGTGTCTACGAGCAGTACTTC. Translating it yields CSARDPGYGSVYEQYF.

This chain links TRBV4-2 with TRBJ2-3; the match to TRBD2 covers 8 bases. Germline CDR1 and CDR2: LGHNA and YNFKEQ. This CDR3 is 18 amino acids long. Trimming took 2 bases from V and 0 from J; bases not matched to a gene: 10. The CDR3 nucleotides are TGTGCCAGCAGCCAATCCCTCGGACGGGGGGGGAGCACAGATACGCAGTATTTT. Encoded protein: CASSQSLGRGGSTDTQYF.

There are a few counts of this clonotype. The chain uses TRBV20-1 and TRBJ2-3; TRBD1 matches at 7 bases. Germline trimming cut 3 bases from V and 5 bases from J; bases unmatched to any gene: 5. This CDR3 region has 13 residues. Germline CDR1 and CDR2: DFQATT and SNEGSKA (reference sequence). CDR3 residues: CSASFRGRDTQYF. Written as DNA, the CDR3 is TGCAGTGCTAGCTTTAGGGGGCGAGATACGCAGTATTTT.

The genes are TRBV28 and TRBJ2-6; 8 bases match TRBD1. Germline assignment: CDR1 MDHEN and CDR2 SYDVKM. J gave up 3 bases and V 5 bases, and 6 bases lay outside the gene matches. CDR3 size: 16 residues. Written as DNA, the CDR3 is TGTGCCAGCAGTCCCACCAGGGGGCTTGGGGCCAACGTCCTGACTTTC. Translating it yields CASSPTRGLGANVLTF.

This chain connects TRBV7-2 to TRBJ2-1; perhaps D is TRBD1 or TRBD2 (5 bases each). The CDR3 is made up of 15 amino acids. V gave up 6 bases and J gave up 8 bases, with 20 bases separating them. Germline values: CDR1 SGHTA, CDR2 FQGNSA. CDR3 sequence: CASRSGSYPQDEQFF. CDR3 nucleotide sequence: TGTGCCAGCAGGTCGGGGTCCTACCCACAGGATGAGCAGTTCTTC.

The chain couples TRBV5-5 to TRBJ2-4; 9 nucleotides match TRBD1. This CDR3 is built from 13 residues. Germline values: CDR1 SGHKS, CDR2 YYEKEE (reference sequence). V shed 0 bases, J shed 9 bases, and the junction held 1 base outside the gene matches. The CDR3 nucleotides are TGTGCCAGCAGCTTGGTGGGACAGGGCATTCAGTACTTC. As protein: CASSLVGQGIQYF.